The clone carrying this T cell receptor (beta chain) has only a few counts. Conversion of TCR transcripts into cDNA relied on 5'RACE template switching, which added a universal primer site and UMIs. TCRdb reanalysed the 5' RACE reads using MiXCR and keeps one entry per CDR3 protein. The profile shows about 340,000 distinct CDR3 sequences, 3.5% to 4.5% of them singletons. This CDR3 has 14 residues. V gave up 2 bases and J gave up 5 bases; unmatched junction bases: 5. Germline V gene lookup returns CDR1 KGHSH and CDR2 LQKENI. The data belong to a study of T cells after yellow fever vaccination. The sequencing used PBMCs, collected 5 days after the yellow fever booster vaccination. The TCR sequence derives from a man between 18 and 29 years old who received the YFV17D yellow fever vaccine. The chain recombines TRBV18 with TRBJ1-2; the match to TRBD1 covers 7 bases. CDR3 DNA sequence: TGTGCCAGCTCACCAGGCGGGACAGCGTATGGCTACACCTTC. Translated: CASSPGGTAYGYTF.